Shown below are 5 T cell receptor beta chains from a single sample sequenced in a study of siplizumab effects on memory and regulatory T cells. Data came from immunoSEQ multiplex PCR; TCRdb stores just in-frame clones and leaves some out. The sample consists of about 120,000 clones, about 93% of them appearing once. The sequenced sample consisted of non-Treg CD4+ T cells sorted from blood. The receptors shown here come from a human donor in good health.

This chain joins TRBV6-1 and TRBJ1-1; D is unclear. V dropped 5 bases and J dropped 11 bases, with 18 bases sitting between them. The germline V gene has CDR1 MNHNS and CDR2 SASEGT. The CDR3 runs to 13 residues. This CDR3 is CASSWKVESEAFF. The CDR3 DNA reads TGTGCCAGCAGTTGGAAGGTTGAATCAGAGGCTTTCTTT.

This chain joins TRBV18 and TRBJ2-1; D gene uncertain. The CDR3 spans 12 residues. Germline values: CDR1 KGHSH, CDR2 LQKENI. V lost 3 bases and J 5 bases, leaving 5 bases between the germline ends. In DNA form, the CDR3 reads TGTGCCAGCTCACCCTTAAACAATGAGCAGTTCTTC. This encodes CASSPLNNEQFF.

In nucleotides, the CDR3 is TGTGCCAGCAGCCCAGGACTAGCGAATAATGAGCAGTTCTTC. Protein: CASSPGLANNEQFF. The V and J genes are TRBV4-2 and TRBJ2-1, with TRBD2 matching over 9 bases. V trimming: 4 bases; J trimming: 7 bases; junction bases outside the gene matches: 5. Germline lookup yields CDR1 LGHNA and CDR2 YNFKEQ. The CDR3 extends over 14 amino acids.

The DNA for the CDR3 is TGTGCCAGTTGCCCCACATCCGATAGACAGCACTATGGCTACACCTTC. The encoded protein is CASCPTSDRQHYGYTF. The genes are TRBV19 and TRBJ1-2; tentative D call: TRBD1 (5 bases). The CDR3 loop spans 16 amino acids. Trimming pared 8 bases from V and 3 bases from J, leaving 22 bases between. From germline, CDR1 is LNHDA and CDR2 SQIVND (reference sequence).

CDR3 nucleotide sequence: TGTGCCAGCAGTGAATTTTATGGTAGCAGTACCGTCTCTGGAAACACCATATATTTT. Translation: CASSEFYGSSTVSGNTIYF. The chain combines TRBV6-1 with TRBJ1-3; D call uncertain. The CDR3 loop spans 19 amino acids. The germline V and J ends were trimmed by 2 bases and 0 bases, with 20 bases remaining between them. Germline V gene data show CDR1 as MNHNS and CDR2 as SASEGT.